The entry below describes one TCR beta chain. Its antigen has not been determined. There are no base qualities to consult, and no much larger clone falls within one base. Enrolling through a virtual design, the prospective study's participants ranged in age from roughly 18 to 95 years and lived across some 23 United States geographic areas. In the prospective study, cohorts were assigned on the basis of participant-reported clinical history obtained from a screening survey and a study questionnaire. Recovered participants in ImmuneRACE Cohort 3 were defined as having two consecutive negative NP/OP PCR tests, clearance from a healthcare professional, or resolution of symptoms. Each participant in the prospective study had whole blood, serum and a nasopharyngeal or oropharyngeal swab collected by mobile phlebotomists. Over a roughly 2-month period, participants in the prospective study had the option of providing additional blood draws and questionnaires. Before DNA extraction, prospective study blood samples were shipped either frozen or at room temperature.

The source of the sample is a study of blood T cell repertoires in COVID-19 (dated by TCRdb to the early 2020s). Turning to the overall study: Samples from collaborators originated in the United States, Italy and Spain and spanned both the acute and convalescent phases of COVID-19. The dataset comprised deeply sampled blood TCRbeta repertoires from subjects exposed to, actively infected with, or recovered from COVID-19. HLA class I and class II types, where available, came from metadata supplied by the sample provider rather than from assay-based typing. The repertoires were released in a freely available public database meant as a resource for research on the immune response to SARS-CoV-2. The samples were drawn from the first 160 participants of the ongoing ImmuneRACE study and from over a thousand subjects provided by 6 global collaborators. Nearly every sample came with metadata listing a de-identified subject ID, COVID-19 status, age in years and sex. The prospective study material was composed of cDNA or gDNA derived from T cells, B-cell-depleted T cells, or PBMCs.

Points the paper makes about the study in general: Clinical and demographic metadata were provided uncurated, with the amount varying by source and participant.

TCRbeta CDR3 regions were amplified from genomic DNA using the immunoSEQ Assay, a bias-controlled multiplex PCR. In the paper's pipeline: The number of nucleated cells in each sample was estimated by amplification of reference gene primers within the assay. To quantify the absolute abundance of each unique TCRbeta CDR3 rearrangement, sequence reads were collapsed and filtered. For each sample, productive Simpson clonality was calculated as the square root of Simpson's diversity index over productive rearrangements. Entries here come from immuneACCESS through TCRdb and include only in-frame sequences with V and J called. Some clones fail to appear in such tables; in the studies checked, an unresolved V gene covers under half of the shortfall, and the cause of the remainder is unknown. That table furnishes V, J and clone size, whereas the DNA furnished D and trimming. Present in this sample are more than 400,000 clones, roughly nine tenths of which were seen just once. 0.7% of the sample is taken by the ten largest.

The germline V gene sets CDR1 to MGHDK and CDR2 to SYGVNS. Germline trimming amounts to 8 bases on V and 2 bases on J, with 11 as the count of junction bases outside the gene matches. The CDR3 runs 15 residues from the cysteine to the phenylalanine. Of the read, only the CDR3 DNA is kept; its 45 bases are in frame from base 1. Sequencing used PBMCs or T cells enriched from blood (not recorded which). The sequence joins TRBV25-1 to TRBJ1-2, and TRBD1 matches 7 of the central bases. This receptor was obtained from a woman aged 18-35 years who had recovered from COVID-19. The CDR3 sequence is CASGAPLQGNYGYTF. The DNA is TGTGCCAGCGGGGCACCGTTACAGGGGAACTATGGCTACACCTTC.